A single sample gave rise to the 14 T cell receptor beta chains below, sequenced in a study of T cell repertoires in cytomegalovirus infection (dated by TCRdb to 2018 to 2020). The treatment or condition label for this specimen denotes: in vitro stimulation with specific CMV peptide epitopes to enrich CMV-specific T cells. These reads were obtained on an Illumina HiSeq 1500. TCRdb passed the public sequencing reads through fastp at Q25 and MiXCR, retaining productive beta sequences. Each CDR3 protein gets just one entry, which takes the most common genes and DNA from the rows behind it. This sample comprises 700,000 to 900,000 distinct CDR3 sequences, 25% to 30% of them detected only once. Around 14% of the sample is taken by the ten largest. For these TCRs, the target antigens are not known. Specimen: cultured CD8+ T cells from PBMCs, collected from culture after CMV antigen stimulation. These TCRs come from a human donor in good health (CMV status not recorded). Some clones in this sample may be carry-over from other donors' samples.

The sample holds many counts of this clonotype. The chain employs TRBV2 and TRBJ2-3; 7 bases fit TRBD2. This CDR3 has 16 amino acids. Trimming took 5 bases from V and 0 from J; bases not matched to a gene: 8. The V gene's germline CDR1 is SNHLY and CDR2 FYNNEI. The CDR3 here is CASSSLLATSTDTQYF. The CDR3 DNA is TGTGCCAGCAGTTCTTTACTAGCGACTAGCACAGATACGCAGTATTTT.

V gene TRBV5-6 combines with J gene TRBJ1-4; D is perhaps TRBD1 (6 bases). The V end was cut by 3 bases, the J end by 3 bases, with 12 bases between. This CDR3 spans 15 amino acids. The V gene's germline CDR1 is SGHDT and CDR2 YYEEEE. CDR3 bases: TGTGCCAGCAGCTCCAGGGGTTCAGCTAATGAAAAACTGTTTTTT. It specifies CASSSRGSANEKLFF.

J is TRBJ1-3 and V is TRBV2; D remains unclear. V gave up 6 bases and J gave up 4 bases, with 25 bases separating them. The germline V gene has CDR1 SNHLY and CDR2 FYNNEI. This CDR3 spans 18 amino acids. The CDR3 loop reads CASSEPNDTTMRGNTIYF. DNA for the CDR3: TGTGCCAGCAGCGAGCCGAACGACACCACAATGAGGGGAAACACCATATATTTT.

This clonotype was recorded once. J is TRBJ1-1 and V is TRBV20-1; a possible D gene is TRBD1 (5 bases). Germline V gene lookup returns CDR1 DFQATT and CDR2 SNEGSKA (reference sequence). The CDR3 totals 13 residues. The germline V and J ends were trimmed by 6 bases and 0 bases, with 11 bases remaining between them. CDR3 amino acids: CSAVGEMNTEAFF. The CDR3 DNA reads TGCAGTGCCGTGGGGGAGATGAACACTGAAGCTTTCTTT.

This sequence joins TRBV6-2 or TRBV6-3 and TRBJ2-3, with D possibly matching TRBD1 (5 bases). Germline assignment: CDR1 MNHEY and CDR2 SVGEGT. The V end was cut by 0 bases, the J end by 1 base, with 14 bases between. The CDR3 totals 17 residues. CDR3 sequence reads: CASSYSARTLGTDTQYF. The CDR3 nucleotides are TGTGCCAGCAGTTACTCGGCGAGGACACTCGGCACAGATACGCAGTATTTT.

The chain combines TRBV12-5 with TRBJ2-1, with D tentatively TRBD2 (5 bases). This CDR3 has 14 amino acids. The V gene's germline CDR1 is LGHNT and CDR2 FRNRAP. Deletions cut 0 bases from V and 4 bases from J, with 7 bases between. The CDR3 region is CASGLVLGYNEQFF. In nucleotides, the CDR3 is TGTGCTAGTGGTTTGGTACTAGGTTACAATGAGCAGTTCTTC.

The chain uses TRBV6-5 and TRBJ2-2; 7 bases are a match to TRBD1. Germline V gene data show CDR1 as MNHEY and CDR2 as SVGAGI. The CDR3 contains 14 residues. V was pared by 6 bases and J by 1 base, with 2 bases of the junction left unmatched. CDR3 sequence: CASSRQGNTGELFF. The CDR3 nucleotides are TGTGCCAGCAGCCGACAGGGGAACACCGGGGAGCTGTTTTTT.

This clonotype was detected a few times. V is TRBV5-1 and J is TRBJ2-7, with a weak D call TRBD2 (5 bases). This CDR3 has 14 residues. Trimming cost V 4 bases and J 0 bases, with 11 bases left between them. Germline loops: CDR1 SGHRS, CDR2 YFSETQ. This CDR3 is CASSLVAGSYEQYV. The DNA of the CDR3 is TGCGCCAGCAGCCTGGTGGCGGGCTCCTACGAGCAGTACGTC.

The J gene is TRBJ2-1, the V gene TRBV29-1, with 9 positions matching TRBD1. The CDR3 runs 14 residues. Germline V gene data show CDR1 as SQVTM and CDR2 as ANQGSEA. The V segment lost 3 bases and the J segment 9 bases; nucleotides outside the gene matches: 9. This CDR3 is CSVDRTGDAGEQFF. CDR3 coding DNA: TGCAGCGTTGACAGGACAGGGGATGCTGGTGAGCAGTTCTTC.

This clonotype was seen a few times. The chain combines TRBV27 with TRBJ1-5, with D unresolved. Deletions cut 0 bases from V and 4 bases from J, with 13 bases between. The CDR3 totals 16 residues. CDR1 MNHEY and CDR2 SMNVEV come from the germline V gene (reference sequence). The CDR3 DNA sequence: TGTGCCAGCAGTTTATCGCGCCGGAACATTAATCAGCCCCAGCATTTT. It translates to CASSLSRRNINQPQHF.

This clonotype has a handful of counts. The chain employs TRBV12-3 or TRBV12-4 and TRBJ2-7; the D gene is possibly TRBD2 (5 bases). Trimming removed 3 bases at V and 3 bases at J, with 12 bases between. This CDR3 spans 14 amino acids. This CDR3 reads CASSFGGPLYEQYV. CDR3 coding DNA: TGTGCCAGCAGTTTTGGCGGGCCGCTCTACGAGCAGTACGTC.

The chain employs TRBV9 and TRBJ2-2; 8 positions match TRBD2. Germline loops: CDR1 SGDLS, CDR2 YYNGEE. The CDR3 sequence is 16 residues long. V dropped 4 bases and J dropped 10; count of bases not matched to a gene: 15. Here the CDR3 reads CASSPLRTSHPTELFF. The CDR3 DNA follows: TGTGCCAGCAGCCCCTTGCGGACTAGCCACCCGACGGAGCTGTTTTTT.

The chain recombines TRBV29-1 with TRBJ2-6; TRBD1 matches at 7 bases. V was clipped by 5 bases and J by 0 bases; unmatched bases: 1. Germline loops: CDR1 SQVTM, CDR2 ANQGSEA. CDR3 length equals 14 residues. CDR3 in DNA: TGCAGCGTTTGGGACAGCTCTGGGGCCAACGTCCTGACTTTC. Amino acids: CSVWDSSGANVLTF. Based on the CDR3 plus reference TRBV29-1 and TRBJ2-6, the full variable domain is SAVISQKPSRDICQRGTSLTIQCQVDSQVTMMFWYRQQPGQSLTLIATANQGSEATYESGFVIDKFPISRPNLTFSTLTVSNMSPEDSSIYLCSVWDSSGANVLTFGAGSRLTVL.

V usage is TRBV12-3 or TRBV12-4 and J usage is TRBJ2-7; possibly TRBD1 for D (6 bases). V was trimmed by 6 bases and J by 6 bases, leaving 12 bases between them. The CDR3 length is 12 residues. CDR3 sequence reads: CASRLQGSEQYF. CDR3 nucleotides: TGTGCCAGCAGACTCCAGGGGAGCGAGCAGTACTTC.